This TCR beta chain was recorded in a study of human T cells and chemical hapten exposure. This clonotype was observed at least ten times. Antigen unknown. Time point noted: patch test 2, 6 weeks after DPC sensitization. Treatment specified: therapeutic diphenylcyclopropenone sensitization with weekly scalp DPC. Germline lookup yields CDR1 LGHNA and CDR2 YSLEER. With 0 bases removed from V and 5 bases from J, the gap between germline ends came to 10 bases. The CDR3 consists of 14 residues. Original processing methods: There were a median of around 97,000 TCRs per sample, with a range from roughly 23,224 to 750,000. Via MiXCR, TCRdb re-called the RACE reads, giving one row per CDR3 protein. TCRdb's processing, not the study's, gives the V and J calls here. The data hold about 350,000 distinct CDR3 sequences, with 6% to 7% observed a single time. The study, taken as a whole, reports: TCRs at a frequency above 1 in 1000 stayed unchanged with DPC sensitization.

This sample comprised whole blood, obtained in connection with sensitization to the hapten diphenylcyclopropenone (DPC). The receptor was isolated from a woman aged 18 to 35 with alopecia areata. Some clones in this sample may be carry-over from other donors' samples. The chain employs TRBV4-3 and TRBJ1-2; D is unclear. The CDR3 is CASSQDVGLYGYTF. Here the CDR3 DNA reads TGCGCCAGCAGCCAAGATGTCGGCCTTTATGGCTACACCTTC.